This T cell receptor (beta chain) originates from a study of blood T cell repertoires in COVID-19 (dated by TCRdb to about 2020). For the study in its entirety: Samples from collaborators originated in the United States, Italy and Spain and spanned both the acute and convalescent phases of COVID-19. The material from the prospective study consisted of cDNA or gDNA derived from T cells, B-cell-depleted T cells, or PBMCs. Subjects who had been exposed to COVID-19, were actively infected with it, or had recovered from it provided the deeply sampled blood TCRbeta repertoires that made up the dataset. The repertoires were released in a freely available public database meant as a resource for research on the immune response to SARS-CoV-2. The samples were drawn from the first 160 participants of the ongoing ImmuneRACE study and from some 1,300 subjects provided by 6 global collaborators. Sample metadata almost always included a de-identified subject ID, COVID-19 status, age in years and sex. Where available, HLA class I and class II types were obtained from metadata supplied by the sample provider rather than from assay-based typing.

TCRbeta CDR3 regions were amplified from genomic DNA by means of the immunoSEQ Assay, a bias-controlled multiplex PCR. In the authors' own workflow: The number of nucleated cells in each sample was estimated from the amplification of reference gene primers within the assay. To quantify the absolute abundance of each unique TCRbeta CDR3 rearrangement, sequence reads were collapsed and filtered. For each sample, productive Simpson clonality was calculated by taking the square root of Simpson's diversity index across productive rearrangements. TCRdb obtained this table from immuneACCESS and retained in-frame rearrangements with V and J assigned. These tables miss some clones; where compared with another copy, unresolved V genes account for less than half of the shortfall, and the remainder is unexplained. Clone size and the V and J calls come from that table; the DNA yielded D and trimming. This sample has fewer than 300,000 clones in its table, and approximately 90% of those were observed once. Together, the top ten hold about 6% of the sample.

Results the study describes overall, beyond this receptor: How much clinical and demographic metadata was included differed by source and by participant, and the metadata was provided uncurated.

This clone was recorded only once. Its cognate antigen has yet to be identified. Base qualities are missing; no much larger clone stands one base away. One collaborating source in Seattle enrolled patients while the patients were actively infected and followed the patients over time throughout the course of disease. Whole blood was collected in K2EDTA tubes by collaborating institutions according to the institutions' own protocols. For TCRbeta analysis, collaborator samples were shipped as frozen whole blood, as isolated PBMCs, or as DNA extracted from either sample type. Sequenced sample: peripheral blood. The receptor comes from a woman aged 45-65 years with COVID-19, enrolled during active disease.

CDR3 reads: CASSFQGLAEYEQYF. The sequenced DNA: TGTGCCAGTAGTTTCCAGGGACTAGCGGAATACGAGCAGTACTTC. The rearranged chain carries TRBV19 and TRBJ2-7; TRBD2 agrees with 11 junctional bases. The CDR3 spans 15 residues, from the cysteine through the phenylalanine. Of the read, only the CDR3 DNA is kept; its 45 bases are in frame from base 1. CDR1 and CDR2 (LNHDA, SQIVND) derive from the germline V gene (reference sequence). Unmatched junction bases come to 7, with V trimmed by 5 bases and J by 4 bases.